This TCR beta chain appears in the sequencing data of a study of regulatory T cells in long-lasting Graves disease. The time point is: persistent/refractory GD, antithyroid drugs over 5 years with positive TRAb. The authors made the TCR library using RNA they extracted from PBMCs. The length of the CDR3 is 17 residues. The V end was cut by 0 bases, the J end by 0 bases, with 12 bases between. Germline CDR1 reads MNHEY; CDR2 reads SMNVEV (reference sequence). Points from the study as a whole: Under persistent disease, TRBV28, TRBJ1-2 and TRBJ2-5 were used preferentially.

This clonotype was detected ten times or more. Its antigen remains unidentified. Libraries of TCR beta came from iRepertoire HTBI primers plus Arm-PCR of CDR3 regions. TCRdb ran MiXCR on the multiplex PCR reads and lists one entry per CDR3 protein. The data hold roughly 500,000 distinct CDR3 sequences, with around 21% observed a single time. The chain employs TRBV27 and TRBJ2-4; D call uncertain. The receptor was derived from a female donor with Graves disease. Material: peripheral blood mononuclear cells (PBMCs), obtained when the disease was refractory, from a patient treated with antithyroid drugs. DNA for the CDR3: TGTGCCAGCAGTTTATCGGGCGGCGGTCTAGCCAAAAACATTCAGTACTTC. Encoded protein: CASSLSGGGLAKNIQYF.